This TCR beta chain was profiled in a study of T-cell reconstitution after alpha-beta-depleted transplantation in children. Study-wide points: Counts and diversity of T cells one year after transplant came mostly from newly produced T cells. Recipient T cells and thymic progenitors that survived gave rise to the high TCRbeta diversity observed at day 60 in some patients.

Ten or more counts support this clonotype. The antigen remains unidentified. Unique molecular identifiers were built into the TCRbeta library. TCRdb called the PCR reads again in MiXCR, with one record for every CDR3 protein. The sample shows approximately 300,000 distinct CDR3 sequences, roughly a tenth of them seen only once. The sample in question was PBMCs, obtained before TCRalphabeta/CD19-depleted stem cell transplant. The TCR was taken from a boy in the first two years of life with acute myeloid leukemia, due to receive a stem cell transplant.

The CDR3 is CASSLERYRARTDTQYF. The CDR3 DNA sequence: TGCGCCAGCAGCTTGGAAAGGTACAGGGCTCGCACAGATACGCAGTATTTT. The rearrangement links TRBV5-1 to TRBJ2-3; D possibly corresponds to TRBD1 (6 bases). V gave up 0 bases and J gave up 1 base, with 15 bases separating them. The CDR3 length is 17 residues. Germline V CDR1 and CDR2: SGHRS, YFSETQ. The entire variable domain, with the rest obtained from reference TRBV5-1 and TRBJ2-3, is as follows: KAGVTQTPRYLIKTRGQQVTLSCSPISGHRSVSWYQQTPGQGLQFLFEYFSETQRNKGNFPGRFSGRQFSNSRSEMNVSTLELGDSALYLCASSLERYRARTDTQYFGPGTRLTVL.